This entry features one TCR beta chain sequence. The target antigen is unknown. This specimen belongs to a study of shared clonotypes between healthy human individuals. Study-level points and caveats: Few donors limited the genetic and exposure-history diversity represented.

The length of the CDR3 is 15 residues. Trimming removed 3 bases at V and 4 bases at J, with 15 bases between. Per the germline V gene, CDR1 is MDHEN and CDR2 is SYDVKM. The assay used deep level. Generated by immunoSEQ multiplex PCR, the TCRdb table keeps only in-frame clones and is missing some. This sample has approximately 2.5 million clones, with 93% found just once. Donors, without exception, were Caucasian adults residing in Nashville, Tennessee. CD4+ cells yielded CD45RA+ naive and CD45RA-negative memory subsets. The sample consisted of naive CD4+ T cells from PBMCs. Sample subset: CD45RA+ positively selected. The rearrangement uses TRBV28 and TRBJ1-2; no reliable D call. This clonotype was sampled from a man between 18 and 29 years old in good health. Some clones in this sample may be carry-over from other donors' samples. The CDR3 sequence is CASSFPPRGSYGYTF. The CDR3 DNA reads TGTGCCAGCAGTTTCCCCCCCCGAGGATCCTATGGCTACACCTTC.